A single sample gave rise to the 12 T cell receptor beta chains below, sequenced in a study of PD-L1 blockade in urothelial cancer. The data were produced by immunoSEQ multiplex PCR, yet TCRdb's version contains in-frame clones alone and is incomplete. This sample has some 80,000 clones, with about 85% found just once. Sequencing was performed on PBMCs, taken around atezolizumab (anti-PD-L1) treatment. Every receptor here comes from a woman between 70 and 85 years old with urothelial cancer.

This chain connects TRBV9 to TRBJ2-1; tentatively, D is TRBD2 (6 bases). The CDR3 length is 14 residues. The V end lost 2 bases, the J end lost 6 bases, and 12 bases lay between the germline ends. Germline-derived CDR1 and CDR2 are SGDLS and YYNGEE. This CDR3 reads CASSVSGSINEQFF. DNA of the CDR3: TGTGCCAGCAGCGTTTCCGGGAGTATCAATGAGCAGTTCTTC.

The CDR3 DNA is TGTGCCATCAGTGAGTCGGGGCTAAGAACTGGCGGGGCCAACGTCCTGACTTTC. This sequence encodes CAISESGLRTGGANVLTF. This chain links TRBV10-3 with TRBJ2-6; D perhaps matches TRBD1 (5 bases). Trimming removed 0 bases at V and 4 bases at J, with 16 bases between. The CDR3 sequence is 18 residues long. The germline V gene has CDR1 ENHRY and CDR2 SYGVKD.

V gene TRBV5-6 combines with J gene TRBJ1-5, with 7 bases aligning to TRBD1. Germline CDR1 and CDR2: SGHDT and YYEEEE. The V gene end was trimmed by 5 bases and the J gene end by 4 bases; junction bases not matched to a gene: 9. This CDR3 has 15 residues. The CDR3 spells CASRSQGNGNQPQHF. Written as DNA, the CDR3 is TGTGCCAGCAGATCACAGGGGAATGGAAATCAGCCCCAGCATTTT.

The genes are TRBV7-8 and TRBJ2-1, with TRBD2 identical over 7 bases. The germline gives CDR1 SGHVS, CDR2 FQNEAQ. The CDR3 extends over 18 amino acids. V shed 2 bases, J shed 4 bases, and the junction held 14 bases outside the gene matches. CDR3 nucleotides: TGTGCCAGCAGCTTACCCGAACCGACTAGCCCGATGTACAATGAGCAGTTCTTC. Protein product: CASSLPEPTSPMYNEQFF.

The rearrangement links TRBV18 to TRBJ1-1; 7 bases fit TRBD1. The ends lost 4 bases at V and 0 bases at J; junction bases unmatched: 2. The germline V gene has CDR1 KGHSH and CDR2 LQKENI. The CDR3 sequence is 14 residues long. DNA for the CDR3: TGTGCCAGCTCACGACAGGGTTTGAACACTGAAGCTTTCTTT. This translates into CASSRQGLNTEAFF. Variable domain in full (rest from reference TRBV18 and TRBJ1-1): NAGVMQNPRHLVRRRGQEARLRCSPMKGHSHVYWYRQLPEEGLKFMVYLQKENIIDESGMPKERFSAEFPKEGPSILRIQQVVRGDSAAYFCASSRQGLNTEAFFGQGTRLTVV.

This clone showed up just once. The chain links TRBV29-1 to TRBJ1-2; 7 nucleotides match TRBD1. CDR1 SQVTM and CDR2 ANQGSEA come from the germline V gene. Trimming cost V 5 bases and J 4 bases; bases outside gene matches: 7. The CDR3 consists of 13 residues. DNA of the CDR3: TGCAGCGTTTCGGACAGGAAAATCTATGGCTACACCTTC. Its protein product is CSVSDRKIYGYTF.

The chain recombines TRBV2 with TRBJ1-1; D unclear. This CDR3 has 13 residues. Germline-derived CDR1 and CDR2 are SNHLY and FYNNEI. Trimming removed 4 bases at V and 5 bases at J, with 11 bases between. The CDR3: CASSGPRRTEAFF. Here the CDR3 DNA reads TGTGCCAGCAGTGGCCCCCGGAGGACTGAAGCTTTCTTT. Combining the CDR3 with reference TRBV2 and TRBJ1-1 gives the whole variable domain EPEVTQTPSHQVTQMGQEVILRCVPISNHLYFYWYRQILGQKVEFLVSFYNNEISEKSEIFDDQFSVERPDGSNFTLKIRSTKLEDSAMYFCASSGPRRTEAFFGQGTRLTVV.

V is TRBV27 and J is TRBJ2-2; the D gene is possibly TRBD1 (7 bases). The CDR3 runs 16 residues. V gave up 2 bases and J gave up 3 bases, with 13 bases separating them. In germline, CDR1 is MNHEY, CDR2 SMNVEV (reference sequence). The CDR3 loop is CASSLVGGGDTGELFF. CDR3 DNA: TGTGCCAGCAGTTTAGTAGGGGGCGGGGACACCGGGGAGCTGTTTTTT.

The chain links TRBV28 to TRBJ1-1; D gene unclear. Trimming took 7 bases from V and 0 from J, leaving 3 bases between them. In germline, CDR1 is MDHEN, CDR2 SYDVKM. There are 11 residues in the CDR3. The CDR3 DNA sequence: TGTGCCAGCATTATGAACACTGAAGCTTTCTTT. Its translation is CASIMNTEAFF.

This clone came up a few times. This chain uses TRBV7-8 with TRBJ2-3, with 12 positions matching TRBD2. Germline V gene sequence: CDR1 SGHVS, CDR2 FQNEAQ. J lost 6 bases, V lost 3 bases, and 1 base had no gene match. The CDR3 length is 14 residues. This CDR3 reads CASSFGTSGDTQYF. The CDR3 DNA reads TGTGCCAGCAGCTTTGGGACTAGCGGGGATACGCAGTATTTT.

This rearrangement joins TRBV19 to TRBJ1-5; 10 nucleotides match TRBD1. Trimming at V came to 5 bases and at J to 2 bases, leaving 6 bases not matched to a gene. This CDR3 is 16 amino acids long. CDR1 LNHDA and CDR2 SQIVND come from the germline V gene (reference sequence). The DNA for the CDR3 is TGTGCCAGTAGTCCCAGACAGGGGGCAGGCAATCAGCCCCAGCATTTT. It yields the protein CASSPRQGAGNQPQHF.

The gene calls are TRBV7-2 and TRBJ1-2, with a weak D call TRBD1 (6 bases). CDR1 is SGHTA, CDR2 FQGNSA, per germline. The CDR3 length is 16 residues. The V and J ends lost 5 bases and 3 bases respectively, with 19 bases between them. The CDR3 DNA is TGTGCCAGCAGCCCCCTCCAAACAGGGACGGACTATGGCTACACCTTC. Residues: CASSPLQTGTDYGYTF.